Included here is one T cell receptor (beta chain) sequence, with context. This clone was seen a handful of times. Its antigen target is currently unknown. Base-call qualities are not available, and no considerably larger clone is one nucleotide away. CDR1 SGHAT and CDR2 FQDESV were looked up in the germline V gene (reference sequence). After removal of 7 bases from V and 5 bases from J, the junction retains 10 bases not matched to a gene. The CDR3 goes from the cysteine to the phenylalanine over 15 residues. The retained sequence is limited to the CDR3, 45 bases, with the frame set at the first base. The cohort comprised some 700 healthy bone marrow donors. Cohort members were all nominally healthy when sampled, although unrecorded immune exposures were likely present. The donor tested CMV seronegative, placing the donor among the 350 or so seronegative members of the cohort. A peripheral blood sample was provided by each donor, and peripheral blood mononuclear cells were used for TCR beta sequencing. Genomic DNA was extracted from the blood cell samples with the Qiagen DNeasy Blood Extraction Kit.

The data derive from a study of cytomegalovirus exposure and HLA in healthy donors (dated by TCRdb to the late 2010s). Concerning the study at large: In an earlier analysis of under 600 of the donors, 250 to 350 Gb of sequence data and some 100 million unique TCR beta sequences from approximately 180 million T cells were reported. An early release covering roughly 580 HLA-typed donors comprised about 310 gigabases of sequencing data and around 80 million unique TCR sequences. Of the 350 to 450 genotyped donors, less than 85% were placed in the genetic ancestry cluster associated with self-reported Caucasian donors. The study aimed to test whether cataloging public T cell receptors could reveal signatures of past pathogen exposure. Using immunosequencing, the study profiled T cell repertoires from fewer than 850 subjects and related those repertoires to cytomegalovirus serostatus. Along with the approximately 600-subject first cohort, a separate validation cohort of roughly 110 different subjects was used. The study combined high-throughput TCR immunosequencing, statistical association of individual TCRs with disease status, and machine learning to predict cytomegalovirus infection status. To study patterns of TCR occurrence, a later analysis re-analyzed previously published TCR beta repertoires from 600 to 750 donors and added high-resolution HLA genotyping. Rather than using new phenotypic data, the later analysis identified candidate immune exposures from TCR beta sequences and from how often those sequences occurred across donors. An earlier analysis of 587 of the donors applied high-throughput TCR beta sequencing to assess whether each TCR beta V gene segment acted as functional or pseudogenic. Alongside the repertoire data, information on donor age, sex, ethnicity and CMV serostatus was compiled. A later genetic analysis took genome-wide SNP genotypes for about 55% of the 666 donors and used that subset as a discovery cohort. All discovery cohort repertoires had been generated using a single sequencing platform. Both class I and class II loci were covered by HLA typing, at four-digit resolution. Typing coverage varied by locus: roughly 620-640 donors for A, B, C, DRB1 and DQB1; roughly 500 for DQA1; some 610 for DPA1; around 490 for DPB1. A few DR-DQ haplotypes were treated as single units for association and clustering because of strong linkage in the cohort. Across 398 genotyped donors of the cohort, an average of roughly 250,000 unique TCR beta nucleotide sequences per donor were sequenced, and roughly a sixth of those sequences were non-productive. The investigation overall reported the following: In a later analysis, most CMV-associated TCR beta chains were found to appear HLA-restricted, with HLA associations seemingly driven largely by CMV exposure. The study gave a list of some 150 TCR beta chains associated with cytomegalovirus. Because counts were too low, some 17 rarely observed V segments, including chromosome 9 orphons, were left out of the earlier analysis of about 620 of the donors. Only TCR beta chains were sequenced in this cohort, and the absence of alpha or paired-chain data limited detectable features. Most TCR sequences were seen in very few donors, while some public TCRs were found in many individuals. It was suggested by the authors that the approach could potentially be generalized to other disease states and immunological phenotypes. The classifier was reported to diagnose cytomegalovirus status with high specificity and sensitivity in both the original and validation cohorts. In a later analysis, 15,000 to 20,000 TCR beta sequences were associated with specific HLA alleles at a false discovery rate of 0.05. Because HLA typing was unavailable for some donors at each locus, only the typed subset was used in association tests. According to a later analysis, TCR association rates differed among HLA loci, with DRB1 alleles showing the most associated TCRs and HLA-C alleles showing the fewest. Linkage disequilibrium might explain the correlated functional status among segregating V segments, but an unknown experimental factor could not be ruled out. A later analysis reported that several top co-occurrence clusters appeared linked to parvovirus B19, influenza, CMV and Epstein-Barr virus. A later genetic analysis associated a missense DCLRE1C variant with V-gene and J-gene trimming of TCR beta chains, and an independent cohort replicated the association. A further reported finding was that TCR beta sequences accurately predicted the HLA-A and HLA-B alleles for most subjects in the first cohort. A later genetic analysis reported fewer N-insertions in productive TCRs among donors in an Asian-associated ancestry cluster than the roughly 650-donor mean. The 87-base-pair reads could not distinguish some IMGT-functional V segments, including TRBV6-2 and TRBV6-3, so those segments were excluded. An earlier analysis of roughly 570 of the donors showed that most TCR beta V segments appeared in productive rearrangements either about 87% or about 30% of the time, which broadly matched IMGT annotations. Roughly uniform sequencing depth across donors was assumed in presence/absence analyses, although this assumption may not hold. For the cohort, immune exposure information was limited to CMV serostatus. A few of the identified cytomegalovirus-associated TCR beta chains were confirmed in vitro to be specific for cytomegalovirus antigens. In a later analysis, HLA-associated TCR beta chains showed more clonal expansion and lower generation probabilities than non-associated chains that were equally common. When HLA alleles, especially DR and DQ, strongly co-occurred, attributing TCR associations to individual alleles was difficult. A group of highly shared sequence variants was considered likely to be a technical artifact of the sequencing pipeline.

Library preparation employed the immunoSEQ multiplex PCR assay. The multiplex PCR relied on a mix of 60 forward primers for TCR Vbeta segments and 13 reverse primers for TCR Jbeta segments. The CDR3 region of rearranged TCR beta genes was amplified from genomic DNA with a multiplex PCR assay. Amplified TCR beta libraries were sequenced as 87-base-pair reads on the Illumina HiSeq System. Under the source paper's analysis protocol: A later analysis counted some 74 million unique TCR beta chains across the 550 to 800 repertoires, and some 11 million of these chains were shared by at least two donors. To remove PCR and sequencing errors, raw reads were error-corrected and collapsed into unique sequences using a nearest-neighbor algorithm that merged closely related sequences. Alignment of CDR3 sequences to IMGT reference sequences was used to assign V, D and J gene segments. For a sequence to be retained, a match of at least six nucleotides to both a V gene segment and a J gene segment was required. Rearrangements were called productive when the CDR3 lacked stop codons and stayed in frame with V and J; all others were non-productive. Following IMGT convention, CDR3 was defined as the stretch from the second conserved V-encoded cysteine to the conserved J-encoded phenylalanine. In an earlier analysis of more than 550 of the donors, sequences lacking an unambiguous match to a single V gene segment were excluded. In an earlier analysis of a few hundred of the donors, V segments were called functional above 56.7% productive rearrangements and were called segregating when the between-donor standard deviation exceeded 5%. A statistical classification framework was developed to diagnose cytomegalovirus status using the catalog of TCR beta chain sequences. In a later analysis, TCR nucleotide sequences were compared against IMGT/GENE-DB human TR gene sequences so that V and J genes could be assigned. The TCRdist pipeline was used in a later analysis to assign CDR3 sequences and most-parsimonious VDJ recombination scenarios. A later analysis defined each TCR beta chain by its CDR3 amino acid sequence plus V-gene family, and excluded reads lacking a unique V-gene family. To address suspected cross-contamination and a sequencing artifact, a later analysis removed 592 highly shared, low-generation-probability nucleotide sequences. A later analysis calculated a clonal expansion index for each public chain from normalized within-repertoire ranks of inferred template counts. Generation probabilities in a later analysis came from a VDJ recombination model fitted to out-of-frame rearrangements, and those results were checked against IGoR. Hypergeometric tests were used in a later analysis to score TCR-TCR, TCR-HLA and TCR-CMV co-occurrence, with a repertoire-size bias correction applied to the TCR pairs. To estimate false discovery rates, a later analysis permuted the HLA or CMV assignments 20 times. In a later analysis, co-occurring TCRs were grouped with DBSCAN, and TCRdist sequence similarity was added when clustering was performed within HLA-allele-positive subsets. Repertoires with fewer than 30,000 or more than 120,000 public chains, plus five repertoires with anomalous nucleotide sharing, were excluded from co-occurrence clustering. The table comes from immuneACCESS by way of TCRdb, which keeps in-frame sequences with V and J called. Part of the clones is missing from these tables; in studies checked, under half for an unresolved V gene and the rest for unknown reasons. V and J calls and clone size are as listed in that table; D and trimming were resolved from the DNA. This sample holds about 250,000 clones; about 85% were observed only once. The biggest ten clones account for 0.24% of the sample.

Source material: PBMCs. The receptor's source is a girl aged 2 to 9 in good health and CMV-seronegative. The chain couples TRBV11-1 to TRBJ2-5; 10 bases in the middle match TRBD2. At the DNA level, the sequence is TGTGCCAGCAACAGCGGGGGGGCCAAGGGGGAGACCCAGTACTTC. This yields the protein CASNSGGAKGETQYF.